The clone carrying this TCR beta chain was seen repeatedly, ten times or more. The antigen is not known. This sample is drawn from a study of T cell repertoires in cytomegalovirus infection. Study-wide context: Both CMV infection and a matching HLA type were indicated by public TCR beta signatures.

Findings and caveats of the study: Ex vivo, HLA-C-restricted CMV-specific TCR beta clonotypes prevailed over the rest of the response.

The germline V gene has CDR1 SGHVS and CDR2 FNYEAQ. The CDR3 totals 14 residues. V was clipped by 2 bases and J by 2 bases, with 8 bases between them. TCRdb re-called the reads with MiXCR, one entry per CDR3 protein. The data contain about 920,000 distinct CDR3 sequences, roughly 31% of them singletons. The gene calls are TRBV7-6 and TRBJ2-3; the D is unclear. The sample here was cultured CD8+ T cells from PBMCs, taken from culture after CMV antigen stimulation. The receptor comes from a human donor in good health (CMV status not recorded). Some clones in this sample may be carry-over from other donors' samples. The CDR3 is CASSLNAVTDTQYF. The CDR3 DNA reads TGTGCCAGCAGCTTAAACGCAGTCACAGATACGCAGTATTTT.